Below, 27 T cell receptor beta chains from the same sample are listed, as sequenced in a study of metastatic and nonmetastatic thyroid tumors. No patient received treatment before thyroid surgery. TCRdb reanalyzed the PCR reads via MiXCR. The top ten hold roughly 9.1% of the sample, which has about 43,000 clones, roughly 3.2% seen once. The sequenced sample was blood. Source of these receptors: a female donor with papillary thyroid cancer or a benign thyroid nodule (not recorded which). Some clones in this sample may be carry-over from other donors' samples.

This clone was seen repeatedly, ten times or more. This chain uses TRBV6-1 with TRBJ1-2; D is perhaps TRBD1 (5 bases). Trimming pared 8 bases from V and 1 base from J, leaving 17 bases between. The CDR3 extends over 15 amino acids. Germline assignment: CDR1 MNHNS and CDR2 SASEGT. The CDR3: CASDSTAPLNYGYTF. CDR3 in DNA: TGTGCCAGCGATTCGACAGCACCACTTAACTATGGCTACACCTTC.

In its sample, this clone was seen many times. The V and J genes are TRBV9 and TRBJ2-7; D gene unclear. CDR1 is SGDLS, CDR2 YYNGEE, per germline. V shed 2 bases and J shed 1 base, with 7 bases lying between them. This CDR3 is 13 amino acids long. DNA of the CDR3: TGTGCCAGCAGCGTGTCAGAATCCTACGAGCAGTACTTC. Translation: CASSVSESYEQYF.

This clone was observed many times. The gene calls are TRBV20-1 and TRBJ2-7; a weak D match, TRBD2 (6 bases). Germline V gene sequence: CDR1 DFQATT, CDR2 SNEGSKA (reference sequence). The CDR3 contains 14 residues. V dropped 1 base and J dropped 0 bases, with 10 bases sitting between them. The CDR3, as DNA: TGCAGTGCTAGAGGGACTACCCTCTCCTACGAGCAGTACTTC. Protein sequence: CSARGTTLSYEQYF.

This clone has a count of ten or more. The V and J genes are TRBV12-3 or TRBV12-4 and TRBJ2-4, with D uncertain. The ends were cut back, 5 bases at V and 9 bases at J, with 20 bases in the middle. This CDR3 has 15 amino acids. CDR3 in DNA: TGTGCCAGCAGTCCTCGTTCGGGTGATAGAAGCATTCAGTACTTC. This translates into CASSPRSGDRSIQYF.

The sample holds many counts of this clone. The J gene is TRBJ1-6, the V gene TRBV27; D not certain. CDR1 is MNHEY, CDR2 SMNVEV, per germline (reference sequence). The CDR3 covers 15 residues. V was cut by 3 bases and J by 7 bases, with 13 bases left in between. CDR3 sequence: CASSFSPAGNSPLHF. The CDR3 nucleotides read TGTGCCAGCAGTTTCTCGCCCGCCGGCAATTCACCCCTCCACTTT.

This clone has a handful of counts. The rearrangement joins TRBV12-3 or TRBV12-4 to TRBJ2-3, with 8 bases lining up with TRBD2. The CDR3 totals 15 residues. Trimming cost V 1 base and J 1 base; bases outside gene matches: 1. Here the CDR3 reads CASSLEAGGTDTQYF. Here the CDR3 DNA reads TGTGCCAGCAGTTTAGAAGCGGGAGGCACAGATACGCAGTATTTT.

This clone turned up a few times. This sequence joins TRBV6-6 and TRBJ2-1; 9 bases align to TRBD1. From germline, CDR1 is MNHNY and CDR2 SVGAGI (reference sequence). CDR3 length: 15 residues. Unmatched junction bases numbered 1, after V lost 0 bases and J lost 4 bases. This chain's CDR3 is CASSYSGQGYNEQFF. CDR3 sequence (DNA): TGTGCCAGCAGTTACTCTGGACAGGGGTACAATGAGCAGTTCTTC.

This clone appeared a few times. This chain joins TRBV12-3 or TRBV12-4 and TRBJ2-7; TRBD2 matches 7 bases. V lost 6 bases and J lost 6; bases outside the gene matches: 5. This CDR3 is built from 12 residues. This CDR3 reads CASSRGVFEQYF. In DNA, the CDR3 is TGTGCCAGCAGCCGGGGGGTATTCGAGCAGTACTTC.

This clone was counted many times. The rearrangement joins TRBV7-3 to TRBJ1-1, with TRBD1 matching 8 bases. The CDR3 runs to 13 residues. The germline V gene encodes CDR1 SGHTA and CDR2 FQGTGA. Germline trimming cut 5 bases from V and 4 bases from J; bases unmatched to any gene: 3. CDR3 sequence: CASSQGASTEAFF. Written as DNA, the CDR3 is TGTGCCAGCAGCCAGGGGGCGAGCACTGAAGCTTTCTTT. Looking up the rest from reference TRBV7-3 and TRBJ1-1 gives the full variable domain: GAGVSQTPSNKVTEKGKYVELRCDPISGHTALYWYRQSLGQGPEFLIYFQGTGAADDSGLPNDRFFAVRPEGSVSTLKIQRTERGDSAVYLCASSQGASTEAFFGQGTRLTVV.

This clone has at least ten counts. The gene calls are TRBV28 and TRBJ2-3; 10 bases map to TRBD1. The CDR3 length is 17 residues. Germline CDR1 reads MDHEN; CDR2 reads SYDVKM. Trimming cost V 7 bases and J 3 bases; bases outside gene matches: 13. CDR3 DNA: TGTGCCAGCACCCCGGGGGACAGGGGTGTTGGGACAGATACGCAGTATTTT. Its protein is CASTPGDRGVGTDTQYF.

About this clone itself: The junction differs from germline at one of its ends, possibly a read error. The rearrangement uses TRBV6-1 and TRBJ2-1; no definite D call. This CDR3 contains 14 residues. Germline V gene data show CDR1 as MNHNS and CDR2 as SASEGT. The DNA for the CDR3 is TGTGCCAGCAGTACCCCACCGGACGACGGCAAGTGGGTCTTC. This translates into CASSTPPDDGKWVF.

In the case of this clone: A much larger clonotype is one base distant, so this may be a read error. The CDR3 end shows no conserved phenylalanine or tryptophan, and so a read error is likely. CDR3 loop: CATSDSQGGNTEAFL. The CDR3 bases are TGTGCCACCAGTGATTCACAGGGAGGAAACACTGAAGCTTTCCTT. The chain combines TRBV24-1 with TRBJ1-1; TRBD1 is a possible D gene (6 bases). Germline CDR1 is KGHDR and CDR2 is SFDVKD. This CDR3 region has 15 residues. The V end lost 2 bases, the J end lost 2 bases, and 11 bases lay between the germline ends.

This clone was seen repeatedly, ten times or more. V usage is TRBV30 and J usage is TRBJ2-1; the match to TRBD2 covers 9 bases. The CDR3 runs 14 residues. CDR1 is GTSNPN, CDR2 SVGIG, per germline (reference sequence). With V trimmed by 0 bases and J by 9 bases, 6 bases remained unmatched. CDR3 in amino acids: CAWSVKRAGGEQFF. The CDR3 DNA sequence: TGTGCCTGGAGTGTGAAGAGAGCGGGAGGTGAGCAGTTCTTC.

There are a few counts of this clone. This rearrangement joins TRBV12-3 or TRBV12-4 to TRBJ1-2, with a tentative D call TRBD1 (5 bases). This CDR3 comprises 14 residues. The V gene lost 7 bases and the J gene lost 7 bases, with 19 bases spanning the gap. The CDR3 protein is CASTLRRGVGGYTF. CDR3 coding DNA: TGTGCCAGCACCTTAAGGAGGGGTGTTGGTGGCTACACCTTC.

This clone was counted ten times or more. V gene TRBV20-1 combines with J gene TRBJ2-1; tentative D call: TRBD2 (7 bases). From germline, CDR1 is DFQATT and CDR2 SNEGSKA (reference sequence). The germline V and J ends were trimmed by 0 bases and 12 bases, with 18 bases remaining between them. The CDR3 spans 14 residues. The CDR3 DNA reads as TGCAGTGCTAGAGATCCGACTAGGGGGGGTGGGCAGTTCTTC. Translating gives CSARDPTRGGGQFF.

This rearrangement joins TRBV6-1 to TRBJ1-2; D may be TRBD1 (6 bases). The germline gives CDR1 MNHNS, CDR2 SASEGT. The CDR3 consists of 14 residues. V was shortened by 7 bases and J by 5 bases, with 17 bases between the two germline ends. CDR3 amino acids: CASKGGQVAYGYTF. The CDR3 DNA is TGTGCCAGCAAGGGGGGGCAGGTCGCTTATGGCTACACCTTC.

This clone was picked up many times. This sequence joins TRBV12-5 and TRBJ2-5; 10 positions agree with TRBD1. Germline V CDR1 and CDR2: LGHNT, FRNRAP. After removal of 4 bases from V and 9 bases from J, the junction contained 11 bases not matched to a gene. There are 15 residues in the CDR3. CDR3 nucleotides: TGTGCTAGTGGTTATATGACAGTGGGGACAGGGGCCCAGTACTTC. This codes for CASGYMTVGTGAQYF.

In its sample, this clone was seen many times. The rearrangement links TRBV6-1 to TRBJ2-2; D is ambiguous. The germline V gene has CDR1 MNHNS and CDR2 SASEGT. The CDR3 is made up of 13 amino acids. Trimming pared 5 bases from V and 2 bases from J, leaving 6 bases between. CDR3 nucleotide sequence: TGTGCCAGCAGTTACCCTAACACCGGGGAGCTGTTTTTT. Encoded protein: CASSYPNTGELFF.

This clone was seen at least ten times. The same CDR3 also results from other DNA sequences found in this sample. The chain joins TRBV4-1 to TRBJ1-3; D is undetermined. CDR3 length equals 17 residues. Germline V gene sequence: CDR1 MGHRA, CDR2 YSYEKL. Trimming cost V 1 base and J 0 bases, with 13 bases left between them. Here the CDR3 reads CASSQVRGRDSGNTIYF. The CDR3 DNA sequence: TGCGCCAGCAGCCAAGTGCGAGGGAGGGACTCTGGAAACACCATATATTTT.

This clone was picked up many times. This chain uses TRBV7-9 with TRBJ1-1, with D unresolved. Trimming removed 5 bases at V and 4 bases at J, with 8 bases between. CDR1 is SEHNR, CDR2 FQNEAQ, per germline (reference sequence). The CDR3 contains 12 residues. CDR3 sequence (DNA): TGTGCCAGCAGCGCCGTGGGCACTGAAGCTTTCTTT. It codes for CASSAVGTEAFF.

The table lists this clone with many counts. V gene TRBV28 combines with J gene TRBJ1-2; no clear D. This CDR3 contains 16 residues. The ends were cut back, 8 bases at V and 2 bases at J, with 21 bases in the middle. Germline V gives CDR1 MDHEN, CDR2 SYDVKM. CDR3 in amino acids: CASYQQEGSVNYGYTF. As DNA, the CDR3 is TGTGCCAGCTACCAGCAAGAGGGATCAGTAAACTATGGCTACACCTTC.

This clone was seen a few times. The rearrangement links TRBV19 to TRBJ2-2; possibly TRBD1 for D (5 bases). The germline V gene has CDR1 LNHDA and CDR2 SQIVND (reference sequence). The CDR3 length is 12 residues. Trimming removed 6 bases from V and 11 bases from J, with 13 bases in between. The CDR3 sequence: CASRDMKGELFF. CDR3 sequence (DNA): TGTGCCAGTAGGGACATGAAGGGTGAGCTGTTTTTT.

This clone showed up just a few times. The chain combines TRBV5-1 with TRBJ2-7; 8 nucleotides match TRBD1. The CDR3 covers 14 residues. Germline values: CDR1 SGHRS, CDR2 YFSETQ. The V gene end was trimmed by 3 bases and the J gene end by 3 bases; junction bases not matched to a gene: 5. The CDR3 spells CASSSDRAYYEQYF. DNA of the CDR3: TGCGCCAGCAGCTCGGACAGGGCCTACTACGAGCAGTACTTC. The complete variable domain, with remaining parts taken from reference TRBV5-1 and TRBJ2-7, reads KAGVTQTPRYLIKTRGQQVTLSCSPISGHRSVSWYQQTPGQGLQFLFEYFSETQRNKGNFPGRFSGRQFSNSRSEMNVSTLELGDSALYLCASSSDRAYYEQYFGPGTRLTVT.

There are many counts of this clone. This chain connects TRBV4-1 to TRBJ2-3, with D unresolved. Trimming pared 2 bases from V and 0 bases from J, leaving 9 bases between. The length of the CDR3 is 15 residues. Germline V gene lookup returns CDR1 MGHRA and CDR2 YSYEKL. CDR3 sequence: CASSQPERSTDTQYF. CDR3 DNA: TGCGCCAGCAGCCAACCTGAGCGAAGCACAGATACGCAGTATTTT.

The chain links TRBV7-9 to TRBJ2-1; possible D gene TRBD1, 6 bases. Germline V gene sequence: CDR1 SEHNR, CDR2 FQNEAQ (reference sequence). Trimming left V 1 base short and J 3 bases short, with 10 bases between. This CDR3 region has 15 residues. The chain's CDR3 is CASSLDGTSYNEQFF. In DNA, the CDR3 is TGTGCCAGCAGCTTAGACGGGACAAGCTACAATGAGCAGTTCTTC.

This clone was counted between two and nine times. CDR3 loop: CSADDRAGGYQETQYF. The CDR3 DNA follows: TGCAGTGCCGACGACAGGGCGGGAGGGTACCAAGAGACCCAGTACTTC. V is TRBV20-1 and J is TRBJ2-5, with 9 bases matching TRBD2. Germline trimming cut 6 bases from V and 0 bases from J; bases unmatched to any gene: 11. Germline V gene lookup returns CDR1 DFQATT and CDR2 SNEGSKA (reference sequence). CDR3 length equals 16 residues.

This clone has just a few counts. The gene calls are TRBV12-3 or TRBV12-4 and TRBJ2-5, with a possible D match to TRBD2 (5 bases). The CDR3 totals 13 residues. V gave up 5 bases and J gave up 5 bases, with 12 bases separating them. CDR3 nucleotide sequence: TGTGCCAGCAGTCCCGCTGGGGAGGAGACCCAGTACTTC. Translating it yields CASSPAGEETQYF.